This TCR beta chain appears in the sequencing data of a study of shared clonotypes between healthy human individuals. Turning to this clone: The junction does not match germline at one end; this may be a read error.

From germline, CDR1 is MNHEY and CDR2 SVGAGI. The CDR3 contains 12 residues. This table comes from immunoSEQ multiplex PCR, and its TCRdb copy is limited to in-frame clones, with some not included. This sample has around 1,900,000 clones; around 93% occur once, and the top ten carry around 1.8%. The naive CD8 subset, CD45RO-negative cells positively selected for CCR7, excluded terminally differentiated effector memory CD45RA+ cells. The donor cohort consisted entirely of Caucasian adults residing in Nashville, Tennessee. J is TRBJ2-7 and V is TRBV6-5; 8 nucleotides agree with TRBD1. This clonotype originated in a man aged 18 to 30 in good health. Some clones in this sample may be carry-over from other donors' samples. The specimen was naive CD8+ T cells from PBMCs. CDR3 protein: CASSTPGTGRLF. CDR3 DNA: TGTGCCAGCAGTACCCCCGGGACAGGCCGTCTCTTC.